This T cell receptor (beta chain) was captured in a study of shared clonotypes between healthy human individuals. Across the whole study: Three plates each covered CD4 naive and memory; CD8 naive two, CD8 memory one.

In the naive CD8 group, cells lacked CD45RO and were positively selected for CCR7, so terminally differentiated effector memory CD45RA+ cells were left out. The method was immunoSEQ multiplex PCR; TCRdb's version includes in-frame clones alone and lacks a portion of them. The sample contains more than 2 million clones, 93% of which appear only once. Sequencing was performed on naive CD8+ T cells from PBMCs. This receptor was obtained from a man younger than 35 in good health. Some clones in this sample may be carry-over from other donors' samples.

This CDR3 reads CASRKTGVYGYTF. In DNA form, the CDR3 reads TGTGCCAGCAGAAAGACAGGAGTCTATGGCTACACCTTC. V usage is TRBV6-1 and J usage is TRBJ1-2, with D possibly TRBD1 on 6 matching bases. The CDR3 contains 13 residues. V was shortened by 6 bases and J by 4 bases, with 12 bases between the two germline ends. Germline CDR1 and CDR2: MNHNS and SASEGT.